This T cell receptor beta chain was obtained from a study of naive and memory T cell subsets. Study-level points and caveats: TCR abundance followed a power law differing between naive and memory subsets. Naive and memory repertoire findings lacked a ground truth for validation.

Two oligonucleotides, mixed equimolar, formed the beta constant-region primer covering TRBC1 and TRBC2. Ligated cDNA was amplified by four rounds of PCR with nested alpha and beta constant-region primers and SP2. A 12-nucleotide UMI and the SP2 primer were added to the cDNA 3' end by oligonucleotide ligation. TCRdb re-analysed the UMI-ligation and nested PCR reads in MiXCR, keeping a single row per CDR3 protein. The data contain some 82,000 distinct CDR3 sequences, 8% to 9.5% of them singletons. The CDR3 runs to 15 residues. V was shortened by 0 bases and J by 2 bases, with 12 bases between the two germline ends. Germline CDR1 reads SGDLS; CDR2 reads YYNGEE. This clonotype was detected a few times. Its antigen is undetermined.

This sequence originates from a human donor in good health. Sequenced material: naive CD8+ T cells from blood. The genes are TRBV9 and TRBJ2-7; D remains ambiguous. The CDR3 DNA reads as TGTGCCAGCAGCGTAGGAAGGGCCACCACCTACGAGCAGTACTTC. Residues: CASSVGRATTYEQYF.